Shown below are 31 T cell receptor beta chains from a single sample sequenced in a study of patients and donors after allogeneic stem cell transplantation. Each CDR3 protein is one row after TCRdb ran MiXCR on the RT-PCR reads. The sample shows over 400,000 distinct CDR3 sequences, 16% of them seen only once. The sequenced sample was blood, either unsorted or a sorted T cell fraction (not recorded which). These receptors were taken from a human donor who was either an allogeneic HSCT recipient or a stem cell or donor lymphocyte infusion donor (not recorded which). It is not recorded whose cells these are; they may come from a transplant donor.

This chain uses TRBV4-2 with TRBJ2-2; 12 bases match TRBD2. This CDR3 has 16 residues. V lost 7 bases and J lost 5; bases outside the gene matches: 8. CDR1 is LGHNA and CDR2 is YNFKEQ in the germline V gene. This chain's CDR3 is CASNPSGRAGTGELFF. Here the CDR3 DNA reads TGTGCCAGCAACCCTAGCGGGAGGGCCGGAACCGGGGAGCTGTTTTTT.

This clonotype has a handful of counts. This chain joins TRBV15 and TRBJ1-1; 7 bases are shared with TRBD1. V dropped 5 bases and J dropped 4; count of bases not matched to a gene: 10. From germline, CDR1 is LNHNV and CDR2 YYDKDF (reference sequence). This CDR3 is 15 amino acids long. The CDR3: CATSDRDSLLTEAFF. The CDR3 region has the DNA TGTGCCACCAGCGACCGGGACAGCCTACTCACTGAAGCTTTCTTT.

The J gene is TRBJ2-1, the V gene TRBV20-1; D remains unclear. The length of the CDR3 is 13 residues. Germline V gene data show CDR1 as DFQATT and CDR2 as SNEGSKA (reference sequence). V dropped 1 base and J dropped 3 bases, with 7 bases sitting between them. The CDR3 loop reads CSARGIGYNEQFF. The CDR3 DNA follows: TGCAGTGCTAGAGGTATCGGCTACAATGAGCAGTTCTTC.

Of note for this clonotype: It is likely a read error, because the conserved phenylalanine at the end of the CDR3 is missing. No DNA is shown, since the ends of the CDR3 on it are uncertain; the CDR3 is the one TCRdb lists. CDR3 in amino acids: CASSSIRPAS. The rearrangement links TRBV21-1 to TRBJ1-4; whether TRBD1, the table's D call, matches the DNA was not checked. TRBV21-1 is tagged as a pseudogene. The CDR3 spans 10 residues, counting both ends.

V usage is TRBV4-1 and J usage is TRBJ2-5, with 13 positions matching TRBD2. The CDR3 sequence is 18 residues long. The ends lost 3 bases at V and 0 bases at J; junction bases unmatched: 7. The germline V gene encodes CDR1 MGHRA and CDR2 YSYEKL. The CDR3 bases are TGCGCCAGCAGCCAGCAAGAACTAGCGGGGGGGTACCAAGAGACCCAGTACTTC. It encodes CASSQQELAGGYQETQYF.

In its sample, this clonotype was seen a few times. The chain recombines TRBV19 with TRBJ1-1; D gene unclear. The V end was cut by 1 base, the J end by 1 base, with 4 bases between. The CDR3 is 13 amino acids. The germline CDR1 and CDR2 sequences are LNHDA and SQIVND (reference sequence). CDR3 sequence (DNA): TGTGCCAGTAGTATAGGTCAGAACACTGAAGCTTTCTTT. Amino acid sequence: CASSIGQNTEAFF.

CDR3 sequence (DNA): TGTGCCTGGTCCCGTCGGACTATGTTAGAGACCCAGTACTTC. Protein: CAWSRRTMLETQYF. This chain uses TRBV30 with TRBJ2-5; a weak D match, TRBD2 (6 bases). Trimming removed 5 bases at V and 4 bases at J, with 17 bases between. The CDR3 totals 14 residues. CDR1 GTSNPN and CDR2 SVGIG come from the germline V gene (reference sequence).

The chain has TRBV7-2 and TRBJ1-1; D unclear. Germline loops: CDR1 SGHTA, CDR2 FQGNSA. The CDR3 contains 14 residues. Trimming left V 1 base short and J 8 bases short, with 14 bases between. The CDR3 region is CASSLDGAAREAFF. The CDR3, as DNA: TGTGCCAGCAGCTTAGACGGTGCAGCACGGGAAGCTTTCTTT.

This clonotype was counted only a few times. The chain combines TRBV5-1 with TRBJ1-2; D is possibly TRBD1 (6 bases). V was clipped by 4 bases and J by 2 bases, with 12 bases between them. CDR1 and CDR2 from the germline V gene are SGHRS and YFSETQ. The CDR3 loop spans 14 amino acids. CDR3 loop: CASSDGGGNYGYTF. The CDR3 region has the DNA TGCGCCAGCAGCGATGGGGGCGGCAACTATGGCTACACCTTC.

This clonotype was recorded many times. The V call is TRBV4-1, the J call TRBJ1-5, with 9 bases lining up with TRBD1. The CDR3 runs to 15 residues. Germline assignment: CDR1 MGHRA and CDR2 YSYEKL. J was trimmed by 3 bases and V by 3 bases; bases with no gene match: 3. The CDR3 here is CASSQGDRDNQPQHF. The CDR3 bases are TGCGCCAGCAGCCAGGGGGACAGGGACAATCAGCCCCAGCATTTT.

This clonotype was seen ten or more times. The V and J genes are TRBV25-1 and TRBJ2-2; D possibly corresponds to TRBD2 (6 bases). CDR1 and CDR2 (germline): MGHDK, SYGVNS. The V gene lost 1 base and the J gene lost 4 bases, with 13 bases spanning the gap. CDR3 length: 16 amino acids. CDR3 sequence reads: CASSEWGTEGTGELFF. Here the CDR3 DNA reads TGTGCCAGCAGTGAATGGGGGACGGAGGGCACCGGGGAGCTGTTTTTT.

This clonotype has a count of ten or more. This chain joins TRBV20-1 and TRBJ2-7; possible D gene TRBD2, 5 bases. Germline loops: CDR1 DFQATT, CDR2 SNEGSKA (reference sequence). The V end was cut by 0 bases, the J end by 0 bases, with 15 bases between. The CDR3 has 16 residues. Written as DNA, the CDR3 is TGCAGTGCTAGAGACAGGCGGGCCCTATTCTCCTACGAGCAGTACTTC. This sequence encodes CSARDRRALFSYEQYF.

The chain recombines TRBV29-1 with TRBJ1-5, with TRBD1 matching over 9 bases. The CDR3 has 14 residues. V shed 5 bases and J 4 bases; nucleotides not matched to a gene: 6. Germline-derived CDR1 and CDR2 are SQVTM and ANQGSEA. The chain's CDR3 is CSVSGTGPNQPQHF. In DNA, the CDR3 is TGCAGCGTTTCCGGGACAGGGCCTAATCAGCCCCAGCATTTT.

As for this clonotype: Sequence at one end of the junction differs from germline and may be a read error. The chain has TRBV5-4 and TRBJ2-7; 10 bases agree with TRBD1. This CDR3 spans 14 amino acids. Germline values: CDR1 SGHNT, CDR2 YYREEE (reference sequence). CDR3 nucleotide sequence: TGCGCCAGCAGCCTCCGGACAGGGGGCTACGAGCAGTACTTC. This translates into CASSLRTGGYEQYF.

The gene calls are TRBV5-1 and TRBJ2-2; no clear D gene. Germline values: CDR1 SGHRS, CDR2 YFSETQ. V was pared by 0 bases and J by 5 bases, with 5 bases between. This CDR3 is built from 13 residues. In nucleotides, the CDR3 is TGCGCCAGCAGCTTGGAATGGACCGGGGAGCTGTTTTTT. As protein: CASSLEWTGELFF.

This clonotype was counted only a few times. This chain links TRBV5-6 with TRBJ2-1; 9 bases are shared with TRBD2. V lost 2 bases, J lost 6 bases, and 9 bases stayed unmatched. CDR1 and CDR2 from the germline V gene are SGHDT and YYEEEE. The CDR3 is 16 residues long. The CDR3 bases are TGTGCCAGCAGCTTCGGTCCGCGGGGGGGCCCCAATGAGCAGTTCTTC. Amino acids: CASSFGPRGGPNEQFF.

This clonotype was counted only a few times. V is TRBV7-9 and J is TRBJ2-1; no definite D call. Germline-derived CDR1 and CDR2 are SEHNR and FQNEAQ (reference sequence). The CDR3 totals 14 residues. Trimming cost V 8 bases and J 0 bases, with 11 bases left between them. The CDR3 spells CASDTVHSYNEQFF. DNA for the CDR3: TGTGCCAGCGACACAGTGCACTCCTACAATGAGCAGTTCTTC.

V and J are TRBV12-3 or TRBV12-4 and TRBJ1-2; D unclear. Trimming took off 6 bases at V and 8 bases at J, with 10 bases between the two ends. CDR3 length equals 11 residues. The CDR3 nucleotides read TGTGCCAGCAGGACGGCGGGGGGCTACACCTTC. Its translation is CASRTAGGYTF.

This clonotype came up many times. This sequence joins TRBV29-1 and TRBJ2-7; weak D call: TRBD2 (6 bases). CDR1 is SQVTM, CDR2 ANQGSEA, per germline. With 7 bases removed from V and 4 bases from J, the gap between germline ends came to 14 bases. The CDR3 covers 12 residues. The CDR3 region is CSASDFGYEQYF. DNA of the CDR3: TGCAGCGCTAGCGACTTTGGTTACGAGCAGTACTTC.

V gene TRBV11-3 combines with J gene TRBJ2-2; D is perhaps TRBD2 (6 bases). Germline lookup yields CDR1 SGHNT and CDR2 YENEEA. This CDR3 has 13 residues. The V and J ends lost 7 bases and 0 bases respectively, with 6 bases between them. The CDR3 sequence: CASKRANTGELFF. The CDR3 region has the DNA TGTGCCAGCAAGCGGGCGAACACCGGGGAGCTGTTTTTT.

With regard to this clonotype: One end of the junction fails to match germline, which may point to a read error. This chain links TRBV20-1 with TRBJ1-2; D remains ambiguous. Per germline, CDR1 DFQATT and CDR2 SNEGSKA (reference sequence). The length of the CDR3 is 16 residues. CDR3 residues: CIARDPAAAANYGYTF. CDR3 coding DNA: TGCATTGCTAGAGATCCAGCGGCCGCAGCTAACTATGGCTACACCTTC.

The CDR3 DNA reads as TGCGCCAGCAGCTTGGACCCGGACAGGACCCCTCGGGAGGGCTACACCTTC. Residues: CASSLDPDRTPREGYTF. The chain couples TRBV5-1 to TRBJ1-2, with 7 bases matching TRBD1. The trim removed 0 bases at V and 8 bases at J, leaving 16 bases unmatched. CDR1 is SGHRS, CDR2 YFSETQ, per germline. The CDR3 spans 17 residues.

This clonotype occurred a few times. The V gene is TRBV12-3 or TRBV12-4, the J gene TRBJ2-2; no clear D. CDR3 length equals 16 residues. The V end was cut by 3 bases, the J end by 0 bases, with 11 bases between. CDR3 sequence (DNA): TGTGCCAGCAGTTTCTCGGTCCCAGCGAACACCGGGGAGCTGTTTTTT. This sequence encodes CASSFSVPANTGELFF.

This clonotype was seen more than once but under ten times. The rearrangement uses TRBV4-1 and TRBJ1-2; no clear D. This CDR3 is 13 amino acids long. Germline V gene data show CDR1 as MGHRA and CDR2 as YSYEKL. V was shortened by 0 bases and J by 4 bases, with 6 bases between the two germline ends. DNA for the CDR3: TGCGCCAGCAGCCAAGAGGGCAGCTATGGCTACACCTTC. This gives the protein CASSQEGSYGYTF.

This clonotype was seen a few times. The CDR3 is CSASRQATITYEQYF. As DNA, the CDR3 is TGCAGTGCTAGTCGACAGGCGACCATTACCTACGAGCAGTACTTC. The V and J genes are TRBV20-1 and TRBJ2-7; TRBD1 is a possible D gene (6 bases). CDR1 and CDR2 (germline): DFQATT, SNEGSKA (reference sequence). Trimming stripped 3 bases from V and 2 bases from J, with 17 bases between. CDR3 length equals 15 residues.

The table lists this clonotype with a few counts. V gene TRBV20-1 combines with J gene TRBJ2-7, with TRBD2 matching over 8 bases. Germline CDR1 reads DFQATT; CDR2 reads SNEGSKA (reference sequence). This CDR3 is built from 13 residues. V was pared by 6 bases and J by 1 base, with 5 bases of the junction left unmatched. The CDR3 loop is CSASGGDSYEQYF. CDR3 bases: TGCAGTGCGAGCGGGGGCGATTCCTACGAGCAGTACTTC.

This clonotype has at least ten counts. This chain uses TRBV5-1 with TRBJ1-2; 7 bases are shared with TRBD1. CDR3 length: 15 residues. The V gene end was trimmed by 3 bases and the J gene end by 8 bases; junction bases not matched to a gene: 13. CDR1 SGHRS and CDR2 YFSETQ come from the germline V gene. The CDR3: CASSSTGWESLGYTF. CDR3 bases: TGCGCCAGCAGCTCGACAGGGTGGGAGAGTTTAGGCTACACCTTC.

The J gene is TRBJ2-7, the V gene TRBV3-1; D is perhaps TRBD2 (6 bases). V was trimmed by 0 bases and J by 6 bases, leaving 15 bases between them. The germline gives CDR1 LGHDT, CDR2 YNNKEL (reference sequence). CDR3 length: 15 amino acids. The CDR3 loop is CASSQERRVLAEQYF. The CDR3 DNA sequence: TGTGCCAGCAGCCAAGAGAGGAGGGTGCTCGCCGAGCAGTACTTC.

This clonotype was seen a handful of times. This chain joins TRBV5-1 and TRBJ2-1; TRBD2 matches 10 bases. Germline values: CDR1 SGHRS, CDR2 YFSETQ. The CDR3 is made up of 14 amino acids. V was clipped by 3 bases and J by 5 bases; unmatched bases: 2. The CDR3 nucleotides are TGCGCCAGCAGCTGGACTAGCGGTAACAATGAGCAGTTCTTC. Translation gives CASSWTSGNNEQFF.

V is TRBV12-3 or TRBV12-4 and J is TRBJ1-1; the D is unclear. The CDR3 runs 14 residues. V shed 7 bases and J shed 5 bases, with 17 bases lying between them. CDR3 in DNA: TGTGCCAGCACCCAGGAGGTAGGAAAGACTGAAGCTTTCTTT. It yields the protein CASTQEVGKTEAFF.

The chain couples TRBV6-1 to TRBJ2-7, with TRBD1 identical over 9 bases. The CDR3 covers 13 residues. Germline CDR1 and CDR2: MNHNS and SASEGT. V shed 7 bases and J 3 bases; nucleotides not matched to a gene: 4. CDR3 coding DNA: TGTGCCAGCAACCGGGGACAGGGCTACGAGCAGTACTTC. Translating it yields CASNRGQGYEQYF.